These T cell receptor beta chains were read from a single sample in a study of CD8 T cells in Susac syndrome. TCRdb re-called the immunoSEQ multiplex PCR reads with MiXCR, one entry per CDR3 protein. The sample carries about 150,000 distinct CDR3 sequences, 95% to 96% recorded once. Sequencing input: CD8+ T cells from PBMCs. These receptors were collected from a human donor with multiple sclerosis. Both conserved end residues are part of each CDR3. The order of the fields is J gene, V gene, D gene, clone size, CDR3 protein, CDR3 DNA. A D gene is named only where the DNA matches it firmly. Size values are once, few and many counts, or a class for expanded clones, and some rows have none.

j_gene: TRBJ2-1
v_gene: TRBV7-9
d_gene: .
abundance: .
CDR3aa: CASSPPRDEQFF
CDR3nt: TGTGCCAGCAGCCCTCCCAGGGATGAGCAGTTCTTC

j_gene: TRBJ1-1
v_gene: TRBV19
d_gene: .
abundance: once
CDR3aa: CASSITGSTEAFF
CDR3nt: TGTGCCAGTAGTATTACAGGGAGCACTGAAGCTTTCTTT

j_gene: TRBJ1-2
v_gene: TRBV12-3/TRBV12-4
d_gene: TRBD1
abundance: .
CDR3aa: CASSAWTGAMAYGYTF
CDR3nt: TGTGCCAGCAGTGCCTGGACAGGGGCGATGGCCTATGGCTACACCTTC

j_gene: TRBJ2-3
v_gene: TRBV15
d_gene: TRBD2
abundance: once
CDR3aa: CATSTSRTSGVGDTQYF
CDR3nt: TGTGCCACCAGCACTTCTCGGACTAGCGGGGTGGGAGATACGCAGTATTTT

j_gene: TRBJ2-2
v_gene: TRBV29-1
d_gene: TRBD2
abundance: .
CDR3aa: CSVPERGGAGGELFF
CDR3nt: TGCAGCGTTCCGGAGCGGGGGGGCGCAGGCGGGGAGCTGTTTTTT

j_gene: TRBJ2-5
v_gene: TRBV29-1
d_gene: TRBD1
abundance: .
CDR3aa: CSSWDSQETQYF
CDR3nt: TGCAGCTCGTGGGACAGTCAAGAGACCCAGTACTTC

j_gene: TRBJ2-7
v_gene: TRBV27
d_gene: TRBD1
abundance: once
CDR3aa: CASSFPPGTGGYEQYF
CDR3nt: TGTGCCAGCAGTTTCCCACCCGGGACAGGGGGCTACGAGCAGTACTTC

j_gene: TRBJ1-2
v_gene: TRBV7-2
d_gene: .
abundance: .
CDR3aa: CASSLVGYGYTF
CDR3nt: TGTGCCAGCAGCTTAGTAGGGTATGGCTACACCTTC

j_gene: TRBJ2-1
v_gene: TRBV4-1
d_gene: TRBD2
abundance: .
CDR3aa: CASSQVSSGGPQFF
CDR3nt: TGCGCCAGCAGCCAAGTTTCTAGCGGGGGGCCTCAGTTCTTC

j_gene: TRBJ1-1
v_gene: TRBV7-8
d_gene: .
abundance: .
CDR3aa: CASSLESVNTEAFF
CDR3nt: TGTGCCAGCAGCTTAGAATCGGTGAACACTGAAGCTTTCTTT

j_gene: TRBJ2-1
v_gene: TRBV15
d_gene: .
abundance: .
CDR3aa: CATSLDRTPYNEQFF
CDR3nt: TGTGCCACCAGCTTAGACAGGACCCCCTACAATGAGCAGTTCTTC

j_gene: TRBJ1-5
v_gene: TRBV30
d_gene: .
abundance: .
CDR3aa: CALERAPNQPQHF
CDR3nt: TGTGCCCTCGAGAGGGCTCCAAATCAGCCCCAGCATTTT

j_gene: TRBJ1-1
v_gene: TRBV30
d_gene: .
abundance: once
CDR3aa: CAWSATANTEAFF
CDR3nt: TGTGCCTGGAGTGCGACGGCGAACACTGAAGCTTTCTTT

j_gene: TRBJ2-7
v_gene: TRBV28
d_gene: TRBD1
abundance: .
CDR3aa: CASSLGQFSYEQYF
CDR3nt: TGTGCCAGCAGTCTGGGACAGTTTTCCTACGAGCAGTACTTC

j_gene: TRBJ2-1
v_gene: TRBV27
d_gene: .
abundance: .
CDR3aa: CASSLGNRVNEQFF
CDR3nt: TGTGCCAGCAGTTTAGGGAACAGGGTCAATGAGCAGTTCTTC

j_gene: TRBJ2-3
v_gene: TRBV7-9
d_gene: .
abundance: .
CDR3aa: CASSHALADTQYF
CDR3nt: TGTGCCAGTTCCCACGCTCTGGCAGATACGCAGTATTTT

j_gene: TRBJ2-5
v_gene: TRBV7-9
d_gene: .
abundance: few
CDR3aa: CASSRGGETQYF
CDR3nt: TGTGCCAGCAGTCGCGGGGGCGAGACCCAGTACTTC

j_gene: TRBJ2-1
v_gene: TRBV20-1
d_gene: .
abundance: once
CDR3aa: CSARALSVEGHNEQFF
CDR3nt: TGCAGTGCTAGAGCCTTGTCTGTGGAGGGCCACAATGAGCAGTTCTTC

j_gene: TRBJ1-1
v_gene: TRBV7-2
d_gene: TRBD1
abundance: .
CDR3aa: CASRSRDRTTEAFF
CDR3nt: TGTGCCAGCAGGTCTCGGGACAGGACGACTGAAGCTTTCTTT

j_gene: TRBJ1-1
v_gene: TRBV29-1
d_gene: .
abundance: .
CDR3aa: CSVAGETEAFF
CDR3nt: TGCAGCGTTGCAGGGGAAACTGAAGCTTTCTTT

j_gene: TRBJ2-4
v_gene: TRBV13
d_gene: .
abundance: .
CDR3aa: CASSLNGPAKNIQYF
CDR3nt: TGTGCCAGCAGCTTAAATGGGCCAGCCAAAAACATTCAGTACTTC

j_gene: TRBJ2-1
v_gene: TRBV3-1
d_gene: .
abundance: .
CDR3aa: CASSQAGNEQFF
CDR3nt: TGTGCCAGCAGCCAAGCTGGAAATGAGCAGTTCTTC

j_gene: TRBJ2-1
v_gene: TRBV9
d_gene: TRBD2
abundance: .
CDR3aa: CASSVPLAGGPHEQFF
CDR3nt: TGTGCCAGCAGCGTACCGCTAGCGGGGGGCCCCCATGAGCAGTTCTTC

j_gene: TRBJ2-5
v_gene: TRBV27
d_gene: TRBD2
abundance: .
CDR3aa: CASSSWVPTQGGGRETQYF
CDR3nt: TGTGCCAGCAGTTCGTGGGTCCCAACCCAGGGCGGGGGGAGAGAGACCCAGTACTTC

j_gene: TRBJ2-1
v_gene: TRBV19
d_gene: TRBD2
abundance: .
CDR3aa: CASSIAGGPWSYNEQFF
CDR3nt: TGTGCCAGTTCTATAGCGGGGGGGCCGTGGTCCTACAATGAGCAGTTCTTC

j_gene: TRBJ2-5
v_gene: TRBV5-4
d_gene: .
abundance: .
CDR3aa: CASKEQGLGETQYF
CDR3nt: TGTGCCAGCAAGGAACAGGGTTTGGGGGAGACCCAGTACTTC

j_gene: TRBJ1-2
v_gene: TRBV29-1
d_gene: .
abundance: .
CDR3aa: CSVVDGDGYTF
CDR3nt: TGCAGCGTAGTGGACGGAGATGGCTACACCTTC

j_gene: TRBJ2-6
v_gene: TRBV19
d_gene: .
abundance: .
CDR3aa: CASSIGQSPGANVLTF
CDR3nt: TGTGCCAGTAGTATTGGACAGTCCCCTGGGGCCAACGTCCTGACTTTC

j_gene: TRBJ2-1
v_gene: TRBV9
d_gene: .
abundance: .
CDR3aa: CASSVVVGESYNEQFF
CDR3nt: TGTGCCAGCAGCGTAGTCGTGGGAGAGTCCTACAATGAGCAGTTCTTC

j_gene: TRBJ2-2
v_gene: TRBV24-1
d_gene: .
abundance: .
CDR3aa: CATSEDSSPGELFF
CDR3nt: TGTGCCACCAGTGAAGATAGCAGCCCAGGGGAGCTGTTTTTT

j_gene: TRBJ1-2
v_gene: TRBV13
d_gene: .
abundance: once
CDR3aa: CASSYFDADGYTF
CDR3nt: TGTGCCAGCAGCTACTTCGACGCCGACGGCTACACCTTC

j_gene: TRBJ2-6
v_gene: TRBV11-1
d_gene: TRBD2
abundance: .
CDR3aa: CASSSSLAGGSRSGANVLTF
CDR3nt: TGTGCCAGCAGCTCCTCACTAGCGGGGGGTTCCCGCTCTGGGGCCAACGTCCTGACTTTC

j_gene: TRBJ2-6
v_gene: TRBV7-6
d_gene: .
abundance: .
CDR3aa: CASSRAVSGANVLTF
CDR3nt: TGTGCCAGCAGTAGAGCGGTCTCTGGGGCCAACGTCCTGACTTTC

j_gene: TRBJ2-1
v_gene: TRBV2
d_gene: TRBD1
abundance: .
CDR3aa: CASSEAGTVNEQFF
CDR3nt: TGTGCCAGCAGTGAGGCAGGGACAGTCAATGAGCAGTTCTTC

j_gene: TRBJ2-1
v_gene: TRBV5-1
d_gene: .
abundance: .
CDR3aa: CASSPEGVYEQFF
CDR3nt: TGCGCCAGCAGCCCGGAGGGGGTTTATGAGCAGTTCTTC

j_gene: TRBJ2-3
v_gene: TRBV9
d_gene: .
abundance: .
CDR3aa: CASSVKGYSSTDTQYF
CDR3nt: TGTGCCAGCAGCGTAAAAGGCTACTCTAGCACAGATACGCAGTATTTT

j_gene: TRBJ2-2
v_gene: TRBV3-1
d_gene: .
abundance: .
CDR3aa: CASSQGLSVNTGELFF
CDR3nt: TGTGCCAGCAGCCAAGGCCTCTCCGTGAACACCGGGGAGCTGTTTTTT

j_gene: TRBJ2-7
v_gene: TRBV9
d_gene: TRBD1
abundance: .
CDR3aa: CASSPEGAGYEQYF
CDR3nt: TGTGCCAGCAGCCCCGAGGGGGCAGGCTACGAGCAGTACTTC

j_gene: TRBJ1-2
v_gene: TRBV29-1
d_gene: TRBD1
abundance: .
CDR3aa: CSVEGTGQGYGYTF
CDR3nt: TGCAGCGTTGAGGGGACAGGGCAGGGCTATGGCTACACCTTC

j_gene: TRBJ1-2
v_gene: TRBV30
d_gene: .
abundance: .
CDR3aa: CAQTSNYGYTF
CDR3nt: TGTGCCCAGACAAGTAACTATGGCTACACCTTC

j_gene: TRBJ2-1
v_gene: TRBV4-1
d_gene: .
abundance: .
CDR3aa: CASSQDGRALGEQFF
CDR3nt: TGCGCCAGCAGCCAAGATGGTAGGGCCTTGGGAGAGCAGTTCTTC

j_gene: TRBJ1-6
v_gene: TRBV27
d_gene: .
abundance: .
CDR3aa: CASSPGPGDSPLHF
CDR3nt: TGTGCCAGCAGTCCGGGCCCGGGTGATTCACCCCTCCACTTT

j_gene: TRBJ1-5
v_gene: TRBV4-1
d_gene: .
abundance: .
CDR3aa: CASSQDRPMNQPQHF
CDR3nt: TGCGCCAGCAGCCAAGATCGGCCAATGAATCAGCCCCAGCATTTT

j_gene: TRBJ2-1
v_gene: TRBV19
d_gene: .
abundance: .
CDR3aa: CAIGDNIEQFF
CDR3nt: TGTGCCATTGGGGATAATATTGAGCAGTTCTTC

j_gene: TRBJ2-3
v_gene: TRBV20-1
d_gene: .
abundance: .
CDR3aa: CSARVAASTDTQYF
CDR3nt: TGCAGTGCTAGAGTGGCGGCTAGCACAGATACGCAGTATTTT

j_gene: TRBJ2-7
v_gene: TRBV4-2
d_gene: .
abundance: .
CDR3aa: CASSQEVGDSHYEQYF
CDR3nt: TGTGCCAGCAGCCAAGAGGTCGGGGATTCACATTACGAGCAGTACTTC

j_gene: TRBJ2-1
v_gene: TRBV2
d_gene: TRBD1
abundance: .
CDR3aa: CASSESTGYHEQFF
CDR3nt: TGTGCCAGCAGTGAATCGACAGGGTACCATGAGCAGTTCTTC

j_gene: TRBJ2-6
v_gene: TRBV19
d_gene: .
abundance: .
CDR3aa: CASSIGEDGANVLTF
CDR3nt: TGTGCCAGTAGTATAGGTGAGGATGGGGCCAACGTCCTGACTTTC

j_gene: TRBJ2-6
v_gene: TRBV7-3
d_gene: .
abundance: .
CDR3aa: CASAAPSGANVLTF
CDR3nt: TGTGCCAGCGCGGCCCCCTCTGGGGCCAACGTCCTGACTTTC

j_gene: TRBJ2-5
v_gene: TRBV20-1
d_gene: TRBD1
abundance: .
CDR3aa: CSARIQGRTQETQYF
CDR3nt: TGCAGTGCTAGAATACAGGGGCGAACCCAAGAGACCCAGTACTTC

j_gene: TRBJ1-6
v_gene: TRBV23-1
d_gene: .
abundance: .
CDR3aa: CASSRPRDNPNGSSPLHF
CDR3nt: TGCGCCAGCAGTCGACCCCGGGACAACCCCAACGGGAGCTCACCCCTCCACTTT

j_gene: TRBJ2-7
v_gene: TRBV5-1
d_gene: .
abundance: .
CDR3aa: CASSLETRSYEQYF
CDR3nt: TGCGCCAGCAGCTTGGAGACAAGGAGCTACGAGCAGTACTTC

j_gene: TRBJ2-3
v_gene: TRBV2
d_gene: .
abundance: .
CDR3aa: CASSESRGNPADTDTQYF
CDR3nt: TGTGCCAGCAGTGAATCCCGAGGGAATCCGGCTGACACAGATACGCAGTATTTT

j_gene: TRBJ2-1
v_gene: TRBV20-1
d_gene: .
abundance: .
CDR3aa: CSARKGAGTYNEQFF
CDR3nt: TGCAGTGCTAGGAAAGGAGCCGGGACCTACAATGAGCAGTTCTTC